This T cell receptor (beta chain) was found in a study of blood T cell repertoires in COVID-19. The wider study: The analysed material was cDNA or gDNA that came from T cells, B-cell-depleted T cells, or PBMCs.

Trimming pared 5 bases from V and 4 bases from J, leaving 15 bases between. In germline, CDR1 is SGHTA, CDR2 FQGNSA. The CDR3 covers 16 residues. Original processing methods: How many nucleated cells were present was estimated from reference gene primer amplification. Clones were sequenced by immunoSEQ multiplex PCR, and TCRdb holds only the in-frame ones, with some missing. The V and J calls and clone size are taken from that table; D and trimming were inferred from the DNA. The top ten hold over 9.5% of the sample, which has over 75,000 clones, around 80% seen once. The chain joins TRBV7-2 to TRBJ2-6; no clear D gene. The TCR was taken from a man aged 70-80 years with acute or convalescent COVID-19. Sequencing was done on a sample of peripheral blood. CDR3 amino acids: CASSLGSFSGANVLTF. The CDR3 nucleotides are TGTGCCAGCAGCCTCGGTTCCTTCTCCGGGGCCAACGTCCTGACTTTC. Using reference TRBV7-2 and TRBJ2-6 for the parts outside the CDR3, the full variable domain is GAGVSQSPSNKVTEKGKDVELRCDPISGHTALYWYRQSLGQGLEFLIYFQGNSAPDKSGLPSDRFSAERTGGSVSTLTIQRTQQEDSAVYLCASSLGSFSGANVLTFGAGSRLTVL.